These 16 T cell receptor beta chains came from one sample sequenced in a study of siplizumab effects on memory and regulatory T cells. TCRdb keeps only in-frame clones here, not all; method: immunoSEQ multiplex PCR. The sample has tens of thousands of clones, 90% to 95% seen once. The sequencing input was CD8+ T cells sorted from blood. Receptors were obtained from a human donor in good health.

The V gene is TRBV5-4, the J gene TRBJ1-2; 9 nucleotides agree with TRBD1. V was pared by 1 base and J by 4 bases, with 5 bases of the junction left unmatched. The CDR3 covers 15 residues. Germline CDR1 SGHNT, CDR2 YYREEE (reference sequence). The CDR3 region has the DNA TGTGCCAGCAGCTTGCTACGGGACAGGGTCTATGGCTACACCTTC. This encodes CASSLLRDRVYGYTF.

This chain uses TRBV29-1 with TRBJ2-1; unclear D gene. V lost 5 bases, J lost 1 base, and 6 bases lay in between. In germline, CDR1 is SQVTM, CDR2 ANQGSEA. The CDR3 spans 12 residues. The CDR3 here is CSVRSSYNEQFF. The CDR3 nucleotides read TGCAGCGTTAGGTCTTCCTACAATGAGCAGTTCTTC.

The chain employs TRBV5-5 and TRBJ2-3, with D possibly matching TRBD2 (6 bases). Deletions cut 0 bases from V and 2 bases from J, with 7 bases between. The germline CDR1 and CDR2 sequences are SGHKS and YYEKEE (reference sequence). The CDR3 is made up of 14 amino acids. The DNA of the CDR3 is TGTGCCAGCAGCTTGGTAGCGGCCACAGATACGCAGTATTTT. This codes for CASSLVAATDTQYF.

This chain links TRBV4-1 with TRBJ1-5, with D unresolved. Trimming cost V 0 bases and J 3 bases, with 9 bases left between them. Germline V gene lookup returns CDR1 MGHRA and CDR2 YSYEKL. The CDR3 has 15 residues. CDR3 sequence reads: CASSQDWPSNQPQHF. The CDR3 DNA sequence: TGCGCCAGCAGCCAAGATTGGCCTTCCAATCAGCCCCAGCATTTT.

V usage is TRBV12-2 and J usage is TRBJ1-1; the tabulated D call, TRBD1, remains unverified against the DNA. TRBV12-2 is given as a pseudogene. This CDR3 region has 15 residues. The CDR3 sequence is CASRAGQGRGTEAFF. In DNA, the CDR3 is TGTGCAAGTCGCGCAGGACAGGGGCGGGGCACTGAAGCTTTCTTT.

This clone was counted a single time. The V gene is TRBV30, the J gene TRBJ1-4; D not certain. Germline CDR1 reads GTSNPN; CDR2 reads SVGIG (reference sequence). The length of the CDR3 is 17 residues. V lost 0 bases and J 0 bases, leaving 14 bases between the germline ends. The CDR3 region has the DNA TGTGCCTGGAGTGTAGGTGGGCTAAGGACAACTAATGAAAAACTGTTTTTT. Translating gives CAWSVGGLRTTNEKLFF.

The J gene is TRBJ2-1, the V gene TRBV5-1; TRBD2 matches at 7 bases. The CDR3 has 18 amino acids. V was pared by 0 bases and J by 3 bases, with 12 bases of the junction left unmatched. The germline V gene encodes CDR1 SGHRS and CDR2 YFSETQ. The CDR3 nucleotides read TGCGCCAGCAGCTTGGGCCCAAGCGCGGGAGTTCTCTACAATGAGCAGTTCTTC. It specifies CASSLGPSAGVLYNEQFF.

This chain links TRBV30 with TRBJ1-4; D unresolved. The CDR3 runs to 14 residues. V was pared by 3 bases and J by 15 bases, with 23 bases between. Germline CDR1 GTSNPN, CDR2 SVGIG (reference sequence). The CDR3 loop is CAWSQTSVGDELFF. The CDR3 nucleotides are TGTGCCTGGAGCCAAACCAGCGTCGGGGATGAGTTGTTTTTT.

The chain couples TRBV30 to TRBJ2-3; 12 bases are a match to TRBD2. The CDR3 has 16 amino acids. J was trimmed by 5 bases and V by 1 base; bases with no gene match: 7. Germline CDR1 and CDR2: GTSNPN and SVGIG (reference sequence). The CDR3 bases are TGTGCCTGGAGTGACAAGGCTAGCGGGAGGGGAGATACGCAGTATTTT. It yields the protein CAWSDKASGRGDTQYF.

The rearrangement joins TRBV5-4 to TRBJ2-2; possible D gene TRBD2, 6 bases. CDR3 length equals 15 residues. The germline gives CDR1 SGHNT, CDR2 YYREEE (reference sequence). Trimming shortened V by 1 base and J by 0 bases, and 7 bases separated the two germline ends. CDR3 coding DNA: TGTGCCAGCAGCTTGCGACTAGCGAACACCGGGGAGCTGTTTTTT. It codes for CASSLRLANTGELFF.

The J gene is TRBJ2-3, the V gene TRBV28; 7 bases match TRBD1. The CDR3 is 14 amino acids. CDR1 and CDR2 (germline): MDHEN, SYDVKM. V lost 6 bases, J lost 2 bases, and 5 bases stayed unmatched. CDR3 loop: CASRTQGVTDTQYF. The DNA for the CDR3 is TGTGCCAGCAGGACGCAGGGGGTCACAGATACGCAGTATTTT. The full variable domain, completed using reference TRBV28 and TRBJ2-3, is DVKVTQSSRYLVKRTGEKVFLECVQDMDHENMFWYRQDPGLGLRLIYFSYDVKMKEKGDIPEGYSVSREKKERFSLILESASTNQTSMYLCASRTQGVTDTQYFGPGTRLTVL.

The table lists this clone with a count of one. CDR3 bases: TGCAGCGTTGCCACCGGGACAGGGGGCGAGCAGTACTTC. Translation gives CSVATGTGGEQYF. V and J are TRBV29-1 and TRBJ2-7; TRBD1 matches at 11 bases. The CDR3 has 13 residues. The V gene end was trimmed by 4 bases and the J gene end by 6 bases; junction bases not matched to a gene: 5. Germline CDR1 and CDR2: SQVTM and ANQGSEA.

The rearrangement uses TRBV11-3 and TRBJ1-2; D uncertain. The CDR3 sequence is 14 residues long. The germline V and J ends were trimmed by 0 bases and 6 bases, with 11 bases remaining between them. Per the germline V gene, CDR1 is SGHNT and CDR2 is YENEEA. DNA of the CDR3: TGTGCCAGCAGCTTAGAGATCGAGCGGAATGGCTACACCTTC. Protein sequence: CASSLEIERNGYTF. The full variable domain, its missing parts supplied by reference TRBV11-3 and TRBJ1-2, is EAGVVQSPRYKIIEKKQPVAFWCNPISGHNTLYWYLQNLGQGPELLIRYENEEAVDDSQLPKDRFSAERLKGVDSTLKIQPAELGDSAVYLCASSLEIERNGYTFGSGTRLTVV.

This sequence joins TRBV7-9 and TRBJ2-1; tentative D call: TRBD2 (5 bases). The ends were cut back, 7 bases at V and 5 bases at J, with 9 bases in the middle. CDR3 length: 12 amino acids. CDR1 SEHNR and CDR2 FQNEAQ come from the germline V gene (reference sequence). The CDR3 sequence is CASTFGNNEQFF. CDR3 in DNA: TGTGCCAGCACTTTCGGGAACAATGAGCAGTTCTTC. Supplemented by reference TRBV7-9 and TRBJ2-1, the full variable domain reads DTGVSQNPRHKITKRGQNVTFRCDPISEHNRLYWYRQTLGQGPEFLTYFQNEAQLEKSRLLSDRFSAERPKGSFSTLEIQRTEQGDSAMYLCASTFGNNEQFFGPGTRLTVL.

The chain carries TRBV6-1 and TRBJ2-7; 7 positions match TRBD2. In germline, CDR1 is MNHNS, CDR2 SASEGT. After removal of 1 base from V and 2 bases from J, the junction contained 5 bases not matched to a gene. The CDR3 has 15 residues. CDR3 in DNA: TGTGCCAGCAGTGAAGGGGACTATTTAGCCTACGAGCAGTACTTC. This encodes CASSEGDYLAYEQYF.

V gene TRBV9 combines with J gene TRBJ2-4; TRBD2 matches 7 bases. With V trimmed by 10 bases and J by 0 bases, 7 bases remained unmatched. Germline CDR1 SGDLS, CDR2 YYNGEE. This CDR3 is built from 14 residues. The CDR3 DNA reads as TGTGCCGGCACGGGGGGAGGAGCCAAAAACATTCAGTACTTC. Its translation: CAGTGGGAKNIQYF.